One and the same sample provided the 13 T cell receptor beta chains below, sequenced in a study of blood T cell repertoires in COVID-19. The assay was immunoSEQ multiplex PCR, and TCRdb's table has in-frame clones only and misses some. The repertoire holds 100,000 to 150,000 clones, more than 70% seen once, with about 5.4% in the top ten. Sequencing was carried out using peripheral blood. The origin of the receptors is a man of 80 years or more with active or convalescent COVID-19.

V and J are TRBV12-5 and TRBJ2-3; D gene ambiguous. Looked up from germline, CDR1 is LGHNT and CDR2 is FRNRAP. V was clipped by 6 bases and J by 0 bases, with 13 bases between them. The CDR3 totals 15 residues. The CDR3 nucleotides read TGTGCTAGTGGGTTCCAGGCCTTTAGCACAGATACGCAGTATTTT. This gives the protein CASGFQAFSTDTQYF.

The V gene is TRBV3-1 (or the pseudogene TRBV3-2), the J gene TRBJ1-1; 10 bases fit TRBD1. CDR3 length equals 16 residues. Germline V gene sequence: CDR1 LGHDT, CDR2 YNNKEL (reference sequence). Trimming took 4 bases from V and 0 from J; bases not matched to a gene: 5. Written as DNA, the CDR3 is TGTGCCAGCAGCCTAGGGACAGGGGACCTGAACACTGAAGCTTTCTTT. As protein: CASSLGTGDLNTEAFF.

The chain combines TRBV5-5 with TRBJ2-7, with a tentative D call TRBD1 (6 bases). The CDR3 is made up of 14 amino acids. V dropped 1 base and J dropped 0 bases, with 8 bases sitting between them. Germline V gene lookup returns CDR1 SGHKS and CDR2 YYEKEE (reference sequence). The CDR3 protein is CASSLRDTSYEQYF. The CDR3 region has the DNA TGTGCCAGCAGCTTGCGGGACACCTCCTACGAGCAGTACTTC.

In this sample, this clone turned up a few times. The chain carries TRBV18 and TRBJ2-7, with a weak D call TRBD1 (5 bases). This CDR3 is 13 amino acids long. Germline V gene lookup returns CDR1 KGHSH and CDR2 LQKENI. V was cut by 3 bases and J by 5 bases, with 11 bases left in between. Here the CDR3 reads CASSPQGGDEQYF. CDR3 nucleotide sequence: TGTGCCAGCTCACCTCAGGGTGGCGACGAGCAGTACTTC.

This clone has a single count. The CDR3 here is CSYKPGQKNTEAFF. CDR3 sequence (DNA): TGCAGCTACAAACCGGGACAGAAGAACACTGAAGCTTTCTTT. This rearrangement joins TRBV29-1 to TRBJ1-1; 7 nucleotides match TRBD1. With V trimmed by 8 bases and J by 1 base, 10 bases remained unmatched. The CDR3 is 14 residues long. CDR1 SQVTM and CDR2 ANQGSEA come from the germline V gene.

This clone has only a few counts. This sequence joins TRBV19 and TRBJ1-2; 7 bases agree with TRBD1. Unmatched junction bases numbered 3, after V lost 7 bases and J lost 4 bases. The CDR3 consists of 12 residues. Germline CDR1 LNHDA, CDR2 SQIVND (reference sequence). As DNA, the CDR3 is TGTGCCAGTACCACAGGGGTCTATGGCTACACCTTC. Amino acids: CASTTGVYGYTF.

The chain couples TRBV25-1 to TRBJ1-6; 9 bases are a match to TRBD1. Per germline, CDR1 MGHDK and CDR2 SYGVNS. CDR3 size: 15 residues. Trimming took 2 bases from V and 7 from J; bases not matched to a gene: 3. Here the CDR3 DNA reads TGTGCCAGCAGTGAAATCGGACAGGGGAATTCACCCCTCCACTTT. Amino acid sequence: CASSEIGQGNSPLHF.

V and J are TRBV5-1 and TRBJ2-5; possibly TRBD1 for D (6 bases). The germline gives CDR1 SGHRS, CDR2 YFSETQ. CDR3 size: 12 residues. With 3 bases removed from V and 6 bases from J, the gap between germline ends came to 9 bases. The CDR3 protein is CASSSRGKTQYF. For the CDR3, the DNA is TGCGCCAGCAGCTCCAGGGGTAAGACCCAGTACTTC.

The chain carries TRBV6-6 and TRBJ2-5; no firm D call. Germline assignment: CDR1 MNHNY and CDR2 SVGAGI (reference sequence). Trimming removed 6 bases from V and 5 bases from J, with 13 bases in between. There are 13 residues in the CDR3. The CDR3 region has the DNA TGTGCCAGCAGGACCCGACTCGATGAGACCCAGTACTTC. Protein product: CASRTRLDETQYF.

This chain uses TRBV5-4 with TRBJ1-2, with 7 bases lining up with TRBD1. Germline CDR1 reads SGHNT; CDR2 reads YYREEE (reference sequence). This CDR3 is built from 16 residues. V lost 1 base, J lost 4 bases, and 10 bases stayed unmatched. CDR3 DNA sequence: TGTGCCAGCAGCTTGCCTGGGACAGAGGCAAGCTATGGCTACACCTTC. Translated, it gives CASSLPGTEASYGYTF.

This clone was found once. The rearrangement joins TRBV10-3 to TRBJ1-3; D not resolved. This CDR3 spans 14 amino acids. The germline gives CDR1 ENHRY, CDR2 SYGVKD. Trimming removed 7 bases from V and 0 bases from J, with 10 bases in between. Written as DNA, the CDR3 is TGTGCCATCAAAGTCGACAACTCTGGAAACACCATATATTTT. Translation gives CAIKVDNSGNTIYF.

The chain couples TRBV9 to TRBJ2-5; D is unresolved. Per germline, CDR1 SGDLS and CDR2 YYNGEE. With 0 bases removed from V and 4 bases from J, the gap between germline ends came to 7 bases. The CDR3 loop spans 13 amino acids. CDR3 in DNA: TGTGCCAGCAGCGTAGCCCCCTCAGAGACCCAGTACTTC. This translates into CASSVAPSETQYF.

DNA for the CDR3: TGTGCCAGCTCACGCGACCAGGAGGAGACGCAGTATTTT. Translating gives CASSRDQEETQYF. The chain links TRBV18 to TRBJ2-3, with D tentatively TRBD2 (5 bases). The CDR3 extends over 13 amino acids. V shed 4 bases and J shed 9 bases, with 14 bases lying between them. Germline assignment: CDR1 KGHSH and CDR2 LQKENI.